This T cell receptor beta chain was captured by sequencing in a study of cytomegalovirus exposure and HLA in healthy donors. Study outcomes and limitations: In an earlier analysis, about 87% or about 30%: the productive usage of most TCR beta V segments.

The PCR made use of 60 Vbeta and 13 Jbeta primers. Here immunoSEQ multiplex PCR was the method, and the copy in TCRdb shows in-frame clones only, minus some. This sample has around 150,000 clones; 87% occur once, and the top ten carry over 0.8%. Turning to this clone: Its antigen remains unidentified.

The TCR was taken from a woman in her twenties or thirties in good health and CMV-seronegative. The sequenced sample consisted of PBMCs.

Here the CDR3 reads CASRPGGADTQYF. Here the CDR3 DNA reads TGCGCCAGCCGGCCGGGGGGGGCAGATACGCAGTATTTT. The V call is TRBV4-1, the J call TRBJ2-3, with 8 positions matching TRBD2. Germline V gene sequence: CDR1 MGHRA, CDR2 YSYEKL. V shed 8 bases, J shed 4 bases, and the junction held 5 bases outside the gene matches. The CDR3 runs 13 residues.